Listed here are 7 T cell receptor beta chains from one sample, sequenced in a study of T cell changes during pregnancy in multiple sclerosis. The data were produced by immunoSEQ multiplex PCR, yet TCRdb's version contains in-frame clones alone and is incomplete. The table lists 17,000 or so clones, roughly 80% of them singletons. The specimen comprised CD8+ T cells from peripheral blood mononuclear cells, sampled in the third trimester of pregnancy. The receptor set was obtained from a female donor in good health, enrolled as a control in a pregnancy study.

This sequence joins TRBV4-1 and TRBJ2-2, with 11 bases that match TRBD2. Germline lookup yields CDR1 MGHRA and CDR2 YSYEKL. J was trimmed by 8 bases and V by 0 bases; bases with no gene match: 5. CDR3 length: 16 residues. DNA for the CDR3: TGCGCCAGCAGCCAAGAGGCTAGCGGGGGGACGGGGGAGCTGTTTTTT. Its protein is CASSQEASGGTGELFF.

This clone has more than one count but fewer than ten. This chain uses TRBV14 with TRBJ2-7; the match to TRBD2 covers 9 bases. V shed 0 bases, J shed 6 bases, and the junction held 12 bases outside the gene matches. Looked up from germline, CDR1 is SGHDN and CDR2 is FVKESK. The length of the CDR3 is 17 residues. Here the CDR3 DNA reads TGTGCCAGCAGCCAAGACCGCTTTTGGGCGGGAGGGGGCGAGCAGTACTTC. The encoded protein is CASSQDRFWAGGGEQYF.

This chain links TRBV6-5 with TRBJ2-1, with 11 bases fitting TRBD1. The V segment lost 6 bases and the J segment 9 bases; nucleotides outside the gene matches: 7. The germline gives CDR1 MNHEY, CDR2 SVGAGI. The CDR3 spans 14 residues. The DNA for the CDR3 is TGTGCCAGCAGAGCTAGGACAGGGGGCGGTGAGCAGTTCTTC. Protein: CASRARTGGGEQFF.

This chain links TRBV13 with TRBJ2-3; TRBD2 agrees at 8 bases. This CDR3 has 17 amino acids. Trimming cost V 3 bases and J 3 bases; bases outside gene matches: 11. Germline CDR1 PRHDT, CDR2 FYEKMQ (reference sequence). CDR3 nucleotides: TGTGCCAGCAGCTTCCCTCCACGGGGGGGCGGGACAGATACGCAGTATTTT. It translates to CASSFPPRGGGTDTQYF.

This clone was seen only a few times. The chain recombines TRBV10-1 with TRBJ1-1; D gene ambiguous. The CDR3 is 16 residues long. Germline-derived CDR1 and CDR2 are WNHNN and SYGVQD (reference sequence). The V end was cut by 6 bases, the J end by 1 base, with 18 bases between. CDR3 sequence: CASSPLADIENTEAFF. For the CDR3, the DNA is TGCGCCAGCAGCCCCCTGGCCGACATAGAGAACACTGAAGCTTTCTTT.

V usage is TRBV6-5 and J usage is TRBJ1-1; a weak D match, TRBD1 (6 bases). CDR3 length: 15 residues. The V gene's germline CDR1 is MNHEY and CDR2 SVGAGI. Trimming removed 2 bases at V and 3 bases at J, with 13 bases between. Here the CDR3 reads CASSYAGGADTEAFF. The CDR3 DNA is TGTGCCAGCAGTTACGCGGGGGGGGCGGACACTGAAGCTTTCTTT.

J is TRBJ2-1 and V is TRBV4-3; 11 positions agree with TRBD2. Germline values: CDR1 LGHNA, CDR2 YSLEER. There are 15 residues in the CDR3. Trimming at V came to 2 bases and at J to 9 bases, leaving 6 bases not matched to a gene. The CDR3 region has the DNA TGCGCCAGCAGCCAACTAGCGGGGGGCCTAGGTGAGCAGTTCTTC. Translated: CASSQLAGGLGEQFF.